The next 27 T cell receptor beta chains were all read from a single sample in a study of identical twins (dated by TCRdb to the mid-2010s). The library came from 5' RACE. The listed sequencing device is Illumina HiSeq 2000. TCRdb reran the public reads through fastp at Q25 and MiXCR, keeping productive beta chains. One record per CDR3 amino acid sequence lists the most common genes and DNA. In this sample the table shows roughly 690,000 distinct CDR3 sequences, 6.1% of which occur a single time. The biggest ten clones account for under 2% of the sample. Sequences were obtained from naive T cells sorted from blood. Read against the paper, the sample's cell subset or site label means: cells isolated with a human naive T-cell isolation kit. These receptors all stem from a young man in good health.

This clonotype was detected a few times. The chain couples TRBV28 to TRBJ2-7; 12 positions match TRBD1. V trimming: 10 bases; J trimming: 5 bases; junction bases outside the gene matches: 12. The CDR3 contains 15 residues. Germline V CDR1 and CDR2: MDHEN, SYDVKM. The CDR3: CANSRDRGHVDEQYF. The CDR3 nucleotides read TGTGCCAACTCCCGGGACAGGGGGCATGTCGACGAGCAGTACTTC.

The J gene is TRBJ2-2, the V gene TRBV4-2; D gene uncertain. This CDR3 spans 14 amino acids. The germline gives CDR1 LGHNA, CDR2 YNFKEQ. The V and J ends lost 3 bases and 1 base respectively, with 6 bases between them. CDR3 nucleotide sequence: TGTGCCAGCAGCCATTCTGAGAACACCGGGGAGCTGTTTTTT. Translated, it gives CASSHSENTGELFF.

This clonotype was seen ten or more times. The chain has TRBV4-3 and TRBJ1-4; no firm D call. Per the germline V gene, CDR1 is LGHNA and CDR2 is YSLEER. Deletions cut 4 bases from V and 0 bases from J, with 9 bases between. The CDR3 runs 15 residues. The CDR3 region has the DNA TGCGCCAGCAGCCCCTCCTCGGCAACTAATGAAAAACTGTTTTTT. Protein: CASSPSSATNEKLFF.

At least ten counts were recorded for this clonotype. The V gene is TRBV27, the J gene TRBJ2-1; D could derive from TRBD1 or TRBD2 (6 bases each). There are 11 residues in the CDR3. Germline loops: CDR1 MNHEY, CDR2 SMNVEV (reference sequence). Trimming took off 6 bases at V and 15 bases at J, with 15 bases between the two ends. The CDR3 loop reads CASSRGLLVFF. The CDR3 region has the DNA TGTGCCAGCAGCAGGGGACTCCTGGTGTTCTTC.

This clonotype has a count of ten or more. The rearrangement joins TRBV2 to TRBJ2-3; the D gene is possibly TRBD2 (6 bases). The CDR3 is 17 residues long. V dropped 9 bases and J dropped 0 bases, with 22 bases sitting between them. Germline V CDR1 and CDR2: SNHLY, FYNNEI. CDR3 nucleotide sequence: TGTGCCAGGACGGCAGCGGGTACGGAACCTAGCACAGATACGCAGTATTTT. This translates into CARTAAGTEPSTDTQYF.

The V call is TRBV29-1, the J call TRBJ2-2; D may be TRBD1 (5 bases). The CDR3 loop spans 13 amino acids. Germline V gives CDR1 SQVTM, CDR2 ANQGSEA. V lost 8 bases and J lost 1, with 11 bases in between. The CDR3 bases are TGCAGCTCCACAGGAGAGAACACCGGGGAGCTGTTTTTT. Translated: CSSTGENTGELFF.

Many counts were recorded for this clonotype. The genes are TRBV20-1 and TRBJ1-1, with D unclear. CDR3 size: 10 residues. Trimming took 6 bases from V and 1 from J, leaving 3 bases between them. In germline, CDR1 is DFQATT, CDR2 SNEGSKA (reference sequence). CDR3 region: CSAENTEAFF. In DNA form, the CDR3 reads TGCAGTGCCGAGAACACTGAAGCTTTCTTT.

This clonotype was recorded at least ten times. The chain carries TRBV3-1 and TRBJ2-5; D gene uncertain. The ends were cut back, 0 bases at V and 2 bases at J, with 7 bases in the middle. Germline V gene data show CDR1 as LGHDT and CDR2 as YNNKEL (reference sequence). This CDR3 is 14 amino acids long. Here the CDR3 reads CASSQDPVQETQYF. The DNA of the CDR3 is TGTGCCAGCAGCCAAGACCCAGTACAAGAGACCCAGTACTTC.

This clonotype has ten or more counts. The J gene is TRBJ2-3, the V gene TRBV10-3; D call uncertain. Germline V gene data show CDR1 as ENHRY and CDR2 as SYGVKD. The CDR3 has 14 amino acids. Trimming left V 6 bases short and J 5 bases short, with 15 bases between. CDR3 region: CAIRIRTTGDTQYF. The CDR3 nucleotides read TGTGCCATCAGAATACGGACCACGGGAGATACGCAGTATTTT.

This chain connects TRBV12-3 or TRBV12-4 to TRBJ1-2; D may be TRBD1 (5 bases). V lost 5 bases and J lost 7, with 11 bases in between. This CDR3 comprises 12 residues. The CDR3 DNA sequence: TGTGCCAGCAGTGCAGGGTTGCGTGGCTACACCTTC. Protein product: CASSAGLRGYTF.

This clonotype showed up just a few times. The rearrangement uses TRBV21-1 and TRBJ2-7. TRBV21-1 is a documented pseudogene. The CDR3 length is 13 residues. For the CDR3, the DNA is TGTGCCAGCAGGGACCTATCTCTCTACGAGCAGTACGTC. This encodes CASRDLSLYEQYV.

This clonotype was seen only a few times. The chain uses TRBV10-3 and TRBJ1-1; 10 nucleotides agree with TRBD1. The CDR3 spans 14 residues. J was trimmed by 5 bases and V by 6 bases; bases with no gene match: 6. Germline CDR1 is ENHRY and CDR2 is SYGVKD. The CDR3 protein is CAISRQGAGTEAFF. The CDR3 bases are TGTGCCATCAGCCGACAGGGGGCGGGAACTGAAGCTTTCTTT.

This clonotype appeared many times. This chain links TRBV5-1 with TRBJ1-1; D unresolved. V lost 0 bases, J lost 6 bases, and 12 bases lay in between. In germline, CDR1 is SGHRS, CDR2 YFSETQ. The CDR3 runs to 14 residues. CDR3: CASSLDGLEAEAFF. DNA for the CDR3: TGCGCCAGCAGCTTGGATGGGCTGGAAGCTGAAGCTTTCTTT.

This clonotype was picked up a small number of times. This chain's CDR3 is CASSPDREGQYV. In DNA, the CDR3 is TGTGCCAGCAGTCCGGACAGGGAAGGGCAGTACGTC. The J gene is TRBJ2-7, the V gene TRBV6-2 or TRBV6-3, with 8 bases lining up with TRBD1. Per the germline V gene, CDR1 is MNHEY and CDR2 is SVGEGT. The V segment lost 5 bases and the J segment 9 bases; nucleotides outside the gene matches: 6. This CDR3 has 12 residues.

This clonotype has only a few counts. J is TRBJ2-1 and V is TRBV20-1; perhaps TRBD2 as D (6 bases). Deletions cut 6 bases from V and 0 bases from J, with 12 bases between. Germline CDR1 and CDR2: DFQATT and SNEGSKA (reference sequence). The CDR3 is 14 amino acids. The CDR3 spells CSANLASSYNEQFF. The CDR3 bases are TGCAGTGCCAATCTAGCGTCCTCCTACAATGAGCAGTTCTTC.

This clonotype was found many times. V is TRBV12-3 or TRBV12-4 and J is TRBJ2-7; D might be TRBD2 (5 bases). The CDR3 runs to 12 residues. Trimming left V 6 bases short and J 2 bases short, with 8 bases between. The CDR3 coding sequence is TGTGCCAGCAGCTCCGGGACCTACGAGCAGTACTTC. It encodes CASSSGTYEQYF.

This clonotype has at least ten counts. V usage is TRBV12-3 or TRBV12-4 and J usage is TRBJ2-1, with unresolved D. The CDR3 is 13 residues long. Between the trimmed V and J ends, which lost 2 bases and 5 bases, there was a span of 7 bases. The CDR3 here is CASSLSQNNEQFF. CDR3 coding DNA: TGTGCCAGCAGTTTAAGCCAGAACAATGAGCAGTTCTTC.

The genes are TRBV6-1 and TRBJ1-5, with 8 bases that match TRBD1. Germline V CDR1 and CDR2: MNHNS, SASEGT. Trimming cost V 6 bases and J 5 bases; bases outside gene matches: 9. The CDR3 spans 15 residues. The CDR3 spells CASRNGQGTDQPQHF. The CDR3 region has the DNA TGTGCCAGCAGAAATGGACAGGGAACGGATCAGCCCCAGCATTTT.

This clonotype showed up many times. The J gene is TRBJ1-2, the V gene TRBV29-1; TRBD1 might be the D (6 bases). Germline V gene sequence: CDR1 SQVTM, CDR2 ANQGSEA. V was pared by 6 bases and J by 7 bases, with 12 bases between. This CDR3 contains 11 residues. The CDR3 region is CSVRGGGGYTF. CDR3 sequence (DNA): TGCAGCGTGAGAGGGGGAGGTGGCTACACCTTC.

This clonotype was picked up many times. The gene calls are TRBV20-1 and TRBJ2-3, with 8 bases identical to TRBD2. The CDR3 runs 16 residues. Unmatched junction bases numbered 11, after V lost 4 bases and J lost 2 bases. Germline CDR1 is DFQATT and CDR2 is SNEGSKA (reference sequence). The CDR3 is CSAIGGATGSTDTQYF. DNA of the CDR3: TGCAGTGCTATCGGGGGGGCAACAGGGTCCACAGATACGCAGTATTTT.

This clonotype was seen a handful of times. The chain links TRBV20-1 to TRBJ2-5, with a weak D call TRBD1 (6 bases). This CDR3 contains 21 residues. Germline CDR1 reads DFQATT; CDR2 reads SNEGSKA (reference sequence). Trimming cost V 0 bases and J 0 bases, with 29 bases left between them. CDR3 sequence reads: CSARDQQGRSPTPTHQETQYF. As DNA, the CDR3 is TGCAGTGCTAGAGATCAGCAGGGGCGAAGCCCAACTCCTACTCACCAAGAGACCCAGTACTTC.

This clonotype appeared a few times. The chain has TRBV7-8 and TRBJ1-3; maybe TRBD1 (5 bases). The germline CDR1 and CDR2 sequences are SGHVS and FQNEAQ. There are 16 residues in the CDR3. Trimming shortened V by 1 base and J by 4 bases, and 14 bases separated the two germline ends. Here the CDR3 DNA reads TGTGCCAGCAGCTTAGTTCCCGGGGCGGCCGGAAACACCATATATTTT. Its protein product is CASSLVPGAAGNTIYF.

V usage is TRBV6-1 and J usage is TRBJ2-2; 7 bases match TRBD2. The germline V gene encodes CDR1 MNHNS and CDR2 SASEGT. This CDR3 has 15 residues. Trimming took 6 bases from V and 2 from J; bases not matched to a gene: 6. CDR3 in amino acids: CASRRLADNTGELFF. CDR3 coding DNA: TGTGCCAGCAGGCGGCTAGCGGACAACACCGGGGAGCTGTTTTTT.

This chain uses TRBV12-3 or TRBV12-4 with TRBJ1-4, with 7 positions matching TRBD1. The CDR3 runs to 14 residues. J lost 3 bases, V lost 6 bases, and 4 bases had no gene match. The CDR3, as DNA: TGTGCCAGCAGACCCGGGACAGCTAATGAAAAACTGTTTTTT. Translated: CASRPGTANEKLFF.

The CDR3 reads CASRKDVGQPQHF. The DNA for the CDR3 is TGTGCCAGCAGAAAGGACGTCGGTCAGCCCCAGCATTTT. The chain combines TRBV12-3 or TRBV12-4 with TRBJ1-5; D is unresolved. Trimming stripped 6 bases from V and 6 bases from J, with 12 bases between. The CDR3 has 13 residues.

This clonotype was seen at least ten times. The junction and the germline gene differ at one end; a read error may be behind it. J is TRBJ1-2 and V is TRBV12-5; D unresolved. The CDR3 covers 14 residues. Germline CDR1 and CDR2: LGHNT and FRNRAP. CDR3 in amino acids: CASGLGVGGTVGFF. The CDR3 DNA is TGTGCTAGTGGTTTGGGGGTGGGTGGAACAGTCGGTTTCTTC. Full variable domain (missing parts from reference TRBV12-5 and TRBJ1-2): DARVTQTPRHKVTEMGQEVTMRCQPILGHNTVFWYRQTMMQGLELLAYFRNRAPLDDSGMPKDRFSAEMPDATLATLKIQPSEPRDSAVYFCASGLGVGGTVGFFGSGTRLTVV.

This clonotype was counted at least ten times. The rearrangement uses TRBV7-2 and TRBJ2-3, with 10 positions matching TRBD2. Germline CDR1 and CDR2: SGHTA and FQGNSA. V shed 5 bases and J 2 bases; nucleotides not matched to a gene: 7. The CDR3 is made up of 16 amino acids. The DNA for the CDR3 is TGTGCCAGCAGCCCCTCAGCGGGAGGGTACACAGATACGCAGTATTTT. Translated: CASSPSAGGYTDTQYF.